The next 2 T cell receptor beta chains were all read from a single sample in a study of blood T cell repertoires in COVID-19. Sequenced by immunoSEQ multiplex PCR; TCRdb stores in-frame clones only, minus some. The sample gives 50,000 to 60,000 clones, approximately 82% of which show up once; just under 7% is in the top ten. Sequenced sample: peripheral blood. These receptors were obtained from a man aged 65 to 79 with active COVID-19.

This clone was seen only a few times. V is TRBV5-4 and J is TRBJ1-2; D ambiguous. V lost 4 bases to trimming and J lost 8 bases, with 21 bases between them. The germline CDR1 and CDR2 sequences are SGHNT and YYREEE (reference sequence). The length of the CDR3 is 15 residues. CDR3 DNA sequence: TGTGCCAGCAGCCACTTATCTTCACGGGGTGGAGGCTACACCTTC. This sequence encodes CASSHLSSRGGGYTF.

Written as DNA, the CDR3 is TGTGCCAGCAGTATGACTAGCGGGGGGCCCTACGAGCAGTACTTC. Protein sequence: CASSMTSGGPYEQYF. The rearrangement links TRBV3-1 (or the pseudogene TRBV3-2) to TRBJ2-7; the match to TRBD2 covers 13 bases. The CDR3 loop spans 15 amino acids. Germline V gene sequence: CDR1 LGHDT, CDR2 YNNKEL (reference sequence). The J segment lost 2 bases and the V segment lost 6 bases, leaving 4 bases of the junction unmatched.